This passage covers 27 T cell receptor beta chains from one sample sequenced in a study of OX40 agonist ivuxolimab in advanced cancers. Method: immunoSEQ multiplex PCR; TCRdb's copy keeps in-frame clones and lacks some. The sample records around 84,000 clones, 80% to 95% being singletons. Sequences were derived from CD4+ or CD8+ T cells sorted from blood, sampled in a trial of the OX40 agonist ivuxolimab. The receptors here all came from an adult with an advanced solid tumor such as melanoma, head and neck, liver or kidney cancer.

The V call is TRBV27, the J call TRBJ2-6; D possibly matches TRBD1 or TRBD2 (5 bases each). Germline CDR1 is MNHEY and CDR2 is SMNVEV (reference sequence). Between the trimmed V and J ends, which lost 5 bases and 0 bases, there was a span of 26 bases. CDR3 length equals 21 residues. Here the CDR3 DNA reads TGTGCCAGCAGTCAAAAACCCCTCGGGCAGGGTGAGGGCTCTGGGGCCAACGTCCTGACTTTC. Amino acids: CASSQKPLGQGEGSGANVLTF. The full variable domain, its missing parts supplied by reference TRBV27 and TRBJ2-6, is EAQVTQNPRYLITVTGKKLTVTCSQNMNHEYMSWYRQDPGLGLRQIYYSMNVEVTDKGDVPEGYKVSRKEKRNFPLILESPSPNQTSLYFCASSQKPLGQGEGSGANVLTFGAGSRLTVL.

The genes are TRBV5-5 and TRBJ2-7, with TRBD2 as a possible D gene (6 bases). Per germline, CDR1 SGHKS and CDR2 YYEKEE (reference sequence). Trimming stripped 1 base from V and 4 bases from J, with 12 bases between. CDR3 length equals 14 residues. The CDR3 loop is CASSLWDSGYEQYF. The CDR3 DNA is TGTGCCAGCAGCTTGTGGGACTCAGGATACGAGCAGTACTTC. Using reference TRBV5-5 and TRBJ2-7 for the parts outside the CDR3, the full variable domain is DAGVTQSPTHLIKTRGQQVTLRCSPISGHKSVSWYQQVLGQGPQFIFQYYEKEERGRGNFPDRFSARQFPNYSSELNVNALLLGDSALYLCASSLWDSGYEQYFGPGTRLTVT.

The CDR3 protein is CAARAGIEAFF. The CDR3 DNA reads TGTGCCGCCCGAGCAGGGATTGAAGCTTTCTTT. V usage is TRBV6-6 and J usage is TRBJ1-1; possible D gene TRBD1, 5 bases. The CDR3 totals 11 residues. The germline V and J ends were trimmed by 11 bases and 7 bases, with 14 bases remaining between them. Germline CDR1 is MNHNY and CDR2 is SVGAGI (reference sequence).

The gene calls are TRBV5-4 and TRBJ2-1; 12 bases are a match to TRBD2. The germline CDR1 and CDR2 sequences are SGHNT and YYREEE (reference sequence). This CDR3 is built from 15 residues. Unmatched junction bases numbered 6, after V lost 4 bases and J lost 7 bases. CDR3 coding DNA: TGTGCCAGCAGCCTGTCTAGCGGGGGGGCGAATGAGCAGTTCTTC. Translation: CASSLSSGGANEQFF.

The chain couples TRBV27 to TRBJ1-2; no definite D call. The CDR3 sequence is 15 residues long. The V end was cut by 5 bases, the J end by 5 bases, with 18 bases between. Germline V gene sequence: CDR1 MNHEY, CDR2 SMNVEV (reference sequence). CDR3 bases: TGTGCCAGCAGTACACCTCGGGAGGCTCCATATGGCTACACCTTC. This translates into CASSTPREAPYGYTF.

This clone was counted a single time. The chain joins TRBV7-6 to TRBJ1-6, with D unclear. The V and J ends lost 4 bases and 0 bases respectively, with 10 bases between them. The CDR3 consists of 16 residues. Germline loops: CDR1 SGHVS, CDR2 FNYEAQ. In DNA, the CDR3 is TGTGCCAGCAGCTCAGAGGCGAGCTCCTATAATTCACCCCTCCACTTT. It codes for CASSSEASSYNSPLHF. Full variable domain (outside the CDR3, taken from reference TRBV7-6 and TRBJ1-6): GAGVSQSPRYKVTKRGQDVALRCDPISGHVSLYWYRQALGQGPEFLTYFNYEAQQDKSGLPNDRFSAERPEGSISTLTIQRTEQRDSAMYRCASSSEASSYNSPLHFGNGTRLTVT.

The chain uses TRBV6-6 and TRBJ1-2; D unclear. There are 14 residues in the CDR3. Trimming took 0 bases from V and 6 from J, leaving 11 bases between them. The germline V gene has CDR1 MNHNY and CDR2 SVGAGI (reference sequence). The DNA for the CDR3 is TGTGCCAGCAGTTACTCGATAAGTTCGGATGGCTACACCTTC. Amino acid sequence: CASSYSISSDGYTF.

The chain uses TRBV9 and TRBJ2-2; 7 bases match TRBD2. Trimming removed 0 bases from V and 7 bases from J; junction bases left unmatched: 6. CDR1 and CDR2 (germline): SGDLS, YYNGEE. The CDR3 extends over 15 amino acids. In DNA, the CDR3 is TGTGCCAGCAGCGTAGCTGGGGAGGGGATCGGGGAGCTGTTTTTT. It specifies CASSVAGEGIGELFF.

V is TRBV2 and J is TRBJ2-4, with 7 bases aligning to TRBD2. The trim removed 3 bases at V and 4 bases at J, leaving 6 bases unmatched. This CDR3 spans 15 amino acids. Germline values: CDR1 SNHLY, CDR2 FYNNEI. CDR3 DNA: TGTGCCAGCAGTGATCCCGGGGGGACTAAAAACATTCAGTACTTC. Amino acids: CASSDPGGTKNIQYF.

This chain connects TRBV4-1 to TRBJ2-7, with TRBD2 as a possible D gene (6 bases). The CDR3 extends over 14 amino acids. Germline-derived CDR1 and CDR2 are MGHRA and YSYEKL. V was clipped by 4 bases and J by 3 bases, with 13 bases between them. In DNA form, the CDR3 reads TGCGCCAGCAGCCCCGTGACCGGGGGCTACGAGCAGTACTTC. Protein sequence: CASSPVTGGYEQYF.

The chain uses TRBV7-2 and TRBJ1-1; D remains ambiguous. Germline CDR1 reads SGHTA; CDR2 reads FQGNSA. The germline V and J ends were trimmed by 0 bases and 4 bases, with 12 bases remaining between them. The CDR3 has 15 residues. The CDR3 reads CASSLAPLGVTEAFF. The DNA for the CDR3 is TGTGCCAGCAGCTTAGCCCCCCTCGGGGTCACTGAAGCTTTCTTT.

V and J are TRBV5-6 and TRBJ2-3, with 15 nucleotides matching TRBD2. Per germline, CDR1 SGHDT and CDR2 YYEEEE. Germline trimming cut 3 bases from V and 0 bases from J; bases unmatched to any gene: 5. CDR3 length equals 18 residues. CDR3 bases: TGTGCCAGCAGCTACGGACTAGCGGGGGGGTATAGCACAGATACGCAGTATTTT. Translating gives CASSYGLAGGYSTDTQYF.

V is TRBV7-6 and J is TRBJ2-3; 10 bases are shared with TRBD1. CDR1 SGHVS and CDR2 FNYEAQ come from the germline V gene. With V trimmed by 1 base and J by 3 bases, 4 bases remained unmatched. CDR3 length: 16 residues. DNA for the CDR3: TGTGCCAGCAGCTTAGGGAGACAGGGGGCAACAGATACGCAGTATTTT. It is translated as CASSLGRQGATDTQYF.

The CDR3 coding sequence is TGTGCCAGTAGTATGGGGCAGGGCTTTGATACGCAGTATTTT. It yields the protein CASSMGQGFDTQYF. The rearrangement links TRBV19 to TRBJ2-3; maybe TRBD1 (5 bases). The CDR3 runs to 14 residues. V shed 3 bases and J shed 6 bases, with 13 bases lying between them. CDR1 is LNHDA, CDR2 SQIVND, per germline (reference sequence). The variable domain in full, with the rest retrieved from reference TRBV19 and TRBJ2-3, is DGGITQSPKYLFRKEGQNVTLSCEQNLNHDAMYWYRQDPGQGLRLIYYSQIVNDFQKGDIAEGYSVSREKKESFPLTVTSAQKNPTAFYLCASSMGQGFDTQYFGPGTRLTVL.

The gene calls are TRBV27 and TRBJ1-2; D remains unclear. The V gene lost 5 bases and the J gene lost 4 bases, with 17 bases spanning the gap. The CDR3 spans 15 residues. Per germline, CDR1 MNHEY and CDR2 SMNVEV (reference sequence). The CDR3 reads CASSPIAEDGYGYTF. The CDR3 DNA follows: TGTGCCAGCAGTCCGATAGCCGAAGATGGCTATGGCTACACCTTC.

The chain is built from TRBV27 and TRBJ2-3, with D uncertain. V lost 3 bases and J 5 bases, leaving 9 bases between the germline ends. Germline V gene lookup returns CDR1 MNHEY and CDR2 SMNVEV (reference sequence). This CDR3 is 13 amino acids long. The DNA for the CDR3 is TGTGCCAGCAGTTTCGGCACGGGAGATACGCAGTATTTT. It specifies CASSFGTGDTQYF.

This sequence joins TRBV10-3 and TRBJ2-1; 9 bases align to TRBD1. Germline CDR1 is ENHRY and CDR2 is SYGVKD. The CDR3 extends over 16 amino acids. The trim removed 6 bases at V and 5 bases at J, leaving 11 bases unmatched. DNA of the CDR3: TGTGCCATCAGCCTCGTACAGGGGGCGAACGACAATGAGCAGTTCTTC. It specifies CAISLVQGANDNEQFF.

This clone was recorded once. The rearrangement uses TRBV7-8 and TRBJ2-1, with 11 bases identical to TRBD2. The CDR3 extends over 18 amino acids. The J segment lost 1 base and the V segment lost 1 base, leaving 6 bases of the junction unmatched. Germline CDR1 SGHVS, CDR2 FQNEAQ. This CDR3 reads CASSLGLAGGLSYNEQFF. In DNA form, the CDR3 reads TGTGCCAGCAGCTTAGGGCTAGCGGGGGGCCTATCCTACAATGAGCAGTTCTTC.

This chain uses TRBV27 with TRBJ2-7; perhaps D is TRBD1 or TRBD2 (5 bases each). Germline V gives CDR1 MNHEY, CDR2 SMNVEV (reference sequence). The CDR3 has 14 residues. Deletions cut 6 bases from V and 3 bases from J, with 15 bases between. Here the CDR3 DNA reads TGTGCCAGCAGCCGGGGCGAGACCCTCTACGAGCAGTACTTC. It specifies CASSRGETLYEQYF.

The chain has TRBV11-2 and TRBJ2-7; D possibly corresponds to TRBD1 (6 bases). Germline-derived CDR1 and CDR2 are SGHAT and FQNNGV. The V gene lost 5 bases and the J gene lost 4 bases, with 18 bases spanning the gap. The CDR3 totals 15 residues. The DNA for the CDR3 is TGTGCCAGCAGCGGGGGCCACAGGGTAAGATACGAGCAGTACTTC. Amino acids: CASSGGHRVRYEQYF.

This clone was detected only once. The rearrangement uses TRBV19 and TRBJ1-1; D not certain. The CDR3 runs 16 residues. V lost 7 bases to trimming and J lost 1 base, with 19 bases between them. The germline V gene has CDR1 LNHDA and CDR2 SQIVND (reference sequence). The CDR3 spells CASKKGLDGQNTEAFF. CDR3 nucleotide sequence: TGTGCCAGTAAAAAGGGCCTCGACGGGCAGAACACTGAAGCTTTCTTT.

This sequence joins TRBV9 and TRBJ1-5, with D possibly being TRBD1 (5 bases). The CDR3 totals 15 residues. Germline values: CDR1 SGDLS, CDR2 YYNGEE. Trimming removed 0 bases from V and 4 bases from J, with 11 bases in between. The CDR3 DNA follows: TGTGCCAGCAGCGTAGCGGGGGGAGAGAATCAGCCCCAGCATTTT. It specifies CASSVAGGENQPQHF.

CDR3 in amino acids: CASRQLGSEGEQYF. The CDR3 coding sequence is TGTGCCAGCAGGCAACTAGGGTCAGAAGGCGAGCAGTACTTC. The V call is TRBV14, the J call TRBJ2-7; D perhaps matches TRBD2 (5 bases). The germline V and J ends were trimmed by 6 bases and 6 bases, with 18 bases remaining between them. This CDR3 is built from 14 residues. Germline V lookup: CDR1 SGHDN, CDR2 FVKESK.

The chain employs TRBV25-1 and TRBJ1-5, with 9 bases lining up with TRBD1. The germline V gene encodes CDR1 MGHDK and CDR2 SYGVNS. V lost 5 bases, J lost 0 bases, and 2 bases stayed unmatched. This CDR3 spans 15 amino acids. This chain's CDR3 is CASSWDRASNQPQHF. As DNA, the CDR3 is TGTGCCAGCAGTTGGGACAGGGCTAGCAATCAGCCCCAGCATTTT.

The gene calls are TRBV9 and TRBJ1-3, with D possibly being TRBD1 (5 bases). This CDR3 contains 15 residues. Germline CDR1 and CDR2: SGDLS and YYNGEE. V was pared by 0 bases and J by 4 bases, with 11 bases between. This CDR3 reads CASSVDGAEGNTIYF. CDR3 bases: TGTGCCAGCAGCGTAGATGGGGCCGAAGGAAACACCATATATTTT.

The V and J genes are TRBV11-2 and TRBJ2-7; 11 nucleotides agree with TRBD1. V was clipped by 6 bases and J by 5 bases; unmatched bases: 3. Germline loops: CDR1 SGHAT, CDR2 FQNNGV. CDR3 length: 13 residues. CDR3 sequence (DNA): TGTGCCAGCAGTTGGACAGGGGGCGACGAGCAGTACTTC. The encoded protein is CASSWTGGDEQYF.

The CDR3 nucleotides are TGTGCCAGCAGCTTAAGAAGGGCACCGAATGAAAAACTGTTTTTT. Translated, it gives CASSLRRAPNEKLFF. The chain combines TRBV11-2 with TRBJ1-4; D remains ambiguous. The length of the CDR3 is 15 residues. The germline V and J ends were trimmed by 2 bases and 5 bases, with 12 bases remaining between them. In germline, CDR1 is SGHAT, CDR2 FQNNGV.